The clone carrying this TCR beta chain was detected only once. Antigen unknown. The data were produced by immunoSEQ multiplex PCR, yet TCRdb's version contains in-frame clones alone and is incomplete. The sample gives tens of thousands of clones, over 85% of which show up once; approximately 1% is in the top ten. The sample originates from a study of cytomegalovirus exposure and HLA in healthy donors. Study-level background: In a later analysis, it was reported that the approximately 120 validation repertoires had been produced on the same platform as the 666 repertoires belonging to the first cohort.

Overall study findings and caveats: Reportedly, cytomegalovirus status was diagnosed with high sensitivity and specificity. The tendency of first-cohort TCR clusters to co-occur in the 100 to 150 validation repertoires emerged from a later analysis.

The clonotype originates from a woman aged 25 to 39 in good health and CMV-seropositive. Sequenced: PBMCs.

The CDR3 loop is CASSYTEAFF. The CDR3 DNA sequence: TGTGCCAGCAGCTACACTGAAGCTTTCTTT. The gene calls are TRBV28 and TRBJ1-1; no reliable D call. There are 10 residues in the CDR3. Per germline, CDR1 MDHEN and CDR2 SYDVKM. Trimming stripped 6 bases from V and 3 bases from J, with 2 bases between.